This passage covers 7 T cell receptor beta chains from one sample sequenced in a study of blood T cell repertoires in COVID-19 (dated by TCRdb to 2020 to 2022). Libraries were built with the immunoSEQ multiplex PCR assay. Drawn from immuneACCESS, this table holds only the in-frame rearrangements with V and J called that TCRdb kept. Clones are partly lost; checked studies trace under half to an unresolved V gene and leave the rest unexplained. For this sample the table gives fewer than 95,000 clones, of which 88% were detected only once. The top ten constitute around 0.44% of the sample. The sequenced material came from peripheral blood. The source of these receptors is a man aged 60 to 75 with acute or convalescent COVID-19.

This rearrangement joins TRBV5-1 to TRBJ1-1; no clear D gene. Germline V CDR1 and CDR2: SGHRS, YFSETQ. The CDR3 totals 15 residues. Trimming took off 1 base at V and 3 bases at J, with 13 bases between the two ends. The CDR3 sequence is CASSLRSDWYTEAFF. CDR3 sequence (DNA): TGCGCCAGCAGCTTGCGATCAGATTGGTACACTGAAGCTTTCTTT.

This chain joins TRBV6-5 and TRBJ1-2; TRBD1 is a possible D gene (6 bases). Deletions cut 5 bases from V and 4 bases from J, with 14 bases between. The CDR3 extends over 14 amino acids. In germline, CDR1 is MNHEY, CDR2 SVGAGI. The CDR3 protein is CASSLDRLLYGYTF. The DNA for the CDR3 is TGTGCCAGCAGTCTTGACAGGTTACTCTATGGCTACACCTTC.

The sample holds one count of this clone. V gene TRBV27 combines with J gene TRBJ1-6; TRBD1 agrees at 7 bases. Losses at the gene ends were 2 bases for V and 6 bases for J; bases not matched to a gene: 10. The CDR3 covers 17 residues. CDR1 MNHEY and CDR2 SMNVEV come from the germline V gene (reference sequence). The CDR3 spells CASSLLSRGYGNSPLHF. CDR3 in DNA: TGTGCCAGCAGTTTACTCAGCAGGGGGTACGGTAATTCACCCCTCCACTTT.

This chain connects TRBV7-3 to TRBJ2-7; the match to TRBD2 covers 11 bases. The CDR3 extends over 14 amino acids. Per the germline V gene, CDR1 is SGHTA and CDR2 is FQGTGA. The V gene end was trimmed by 5 bases and the J gene end by 0 bases; junction bases not matched to a gene: 0. The CDR3 is CASSLAGGSYEQYF. The CDR3 coding sequence is TGTGCCAGCAGCCTAGCGGGAGGCTCCTACGAGCAGTACTTC. The variable domain in full, with the rest retrieved from reference TRBV7-3 and TRBJ2-7, is GAGVSQTPSNKVTEKGKYVELRCDPISGHTALYWYRQSLGQGPEFLIYFQGTGAADDSGLPNDRFFAVRPEGSVSTLKIQRTERGDSAVYLCASSLAGGSYEQYFGPGTRLTVT.

The chain is built from TRBV11-2 and TRBJ1-6; 7 bases match TRBD1. V was clipped by 5 bases and J by 6 bases; unmatched bases: 7. Per germline, CDR1 SGHAT and CDR2 FQNNGV. The CDR3 has 15 residues. The CDR3 sequence: CASSPGRQGNSPLHF. In nucleotides, the CDR3 is TGTGCCAGCAGCCCCGGCCGACAGGGTAATTCACCCCTCCACTTT. Full variable domain (outside the CDR3, taken from reference TRBV11-2 and TRBJ1-6): EAGVAQSPRYKIIEKRQSVAFWCNPISGHATLYWYQQILGQGPKLLIQFQNNGVVDDSQLPKDRFSAERLKGVDSTLKIQPAKLEDSAVYLCASSPGRQGNSPLHFGNGTRLTVT.

The chain uses TRBV5-1 and TRBJ2-1, with 13 bases fitting TRBD2. The trim removed 4 bases at V and 5 bases at J, leaving 3 bases unmatched. Germline CDR1 SGHRS, CDR2 YFSETQ. CDR3 size: 15 residues. The CDR3 loop is CASSPGTSGNNEQFF. The CDR3 DNA reads TGCGCCAGCAGCCCGGGGACTAGCGGGAACAATGAGCAGTTCTTC.

The CDR3 nucleotides read TGTGCCAGCAGCCCGCCAGCGGGAGGGCCTGAGGAGCAGTACTTC. Protein sequence: CASSPPAGGPEEQYF. This chain uses TRBV5-6 with TRBJ2-7, with 10 bases aligning to TRBD2. The CDR3 loop spans 15 amino acids. Germline trimming cut 4 bases from V and 7 bases from J; bases unmatched to any gene: 11. Germline-derived CDR1 and CDR2 are SGHDT and YYEEEE.